This TCR beta chain was sequenced in a study of cytomegalovirus exposure and HLA in healthy donors. Comments on this clone: Its antigen remains unknown.

The PCR was carried out with 60 Vbeta primers and 13 Jbeta primers. Profiled with immunoSEQ multiplex PCR; TCRdb holds only in-frame clones, not every one. The profile shows some 60,000 clones, roughly 80% of them singletons. Findings and caveats of the study: There were a few CMV-associated chains whose specificity for CMV antigens was confirmed in vitro. Reported performance of the classifier showed diagnosis of cytomegalovirus status with high specificity and sensitivity.

This CDR3 is built from 13 residues. V was trimmed by 6 bases and J by 4 bases, leaving 12 bases between them. Germline V lookup: CDR1 SGHTA, CDR2 FQGNSA. The sequenced sample consisted of PBMCs. The chain combines TRBV7-2 with TRBJ1-1; D is unresolved. The sequence came from a woman in her thirties or forties in good health and CMV-seronegative. CDR3 in DNA: TGTGCCAGCAGTTTCTCCCACGGCACTGAAGCTTTCTTT. It codes for CASSFSHGTEAFF.